The subject of this entry is one T cell receptor (beta chain). Its antigen remains unknown. This sample stems from a study of shared clonotypes between healthy human individuals. Overall study findings and caveats: Among the subsets, naive ones generally showed larger estimated richness than memory ones. Sampling included only blood; tissue repertoires likely differ. It was the few donors that limited the genetic and exposure-history diversity represented.

A CD45RA-negative memory subset and a CD45RA+ naive subset were separated from the CD4+ cells. CDR1 is SGHRS, CDR2 YFSETQ, per germline. The CDR3 runs to 15 residues. Trimming took 0 bases from V and 5 from J; bases not matched to a gene: 5. Sequencing was performed with immunoSEQ multiplex PCR; in TCRdb, only in-frame clones are kept and a portion is missing. This sample has more than 1,200,000 clones; less than 99% occur once, and the top ten carry 0.36%. The rearrangement joins TRBV5-1 to TRBJ2-5; 9 bases are shared with TRBD2. This receptor was obtained from a young man in good health. What was sequenced was naive CD4+ T cells sorted from blood. Documented subset: CD45RA+ positively selected. The CDR3 DNA reads as TGCGCCAGCAGCTTGGTGGGACTAGCCTTGGAGACCCAGTACTTC. Its translation is CASSLVGLALETQYF. The variable domain in full, with the rest retrieved from reference TRBV5-1 and TRBJ2-5, is KAGVTQTPRYLIKTRGQQVTLSCSPISGHRSVSWYQQTPGQGLQFLFEYFSETQRNKGNFPGRFSGRQFSNSRSEMNVSTLELGDSALYLCASSLVGLALETQYFGPGTRLLVL.